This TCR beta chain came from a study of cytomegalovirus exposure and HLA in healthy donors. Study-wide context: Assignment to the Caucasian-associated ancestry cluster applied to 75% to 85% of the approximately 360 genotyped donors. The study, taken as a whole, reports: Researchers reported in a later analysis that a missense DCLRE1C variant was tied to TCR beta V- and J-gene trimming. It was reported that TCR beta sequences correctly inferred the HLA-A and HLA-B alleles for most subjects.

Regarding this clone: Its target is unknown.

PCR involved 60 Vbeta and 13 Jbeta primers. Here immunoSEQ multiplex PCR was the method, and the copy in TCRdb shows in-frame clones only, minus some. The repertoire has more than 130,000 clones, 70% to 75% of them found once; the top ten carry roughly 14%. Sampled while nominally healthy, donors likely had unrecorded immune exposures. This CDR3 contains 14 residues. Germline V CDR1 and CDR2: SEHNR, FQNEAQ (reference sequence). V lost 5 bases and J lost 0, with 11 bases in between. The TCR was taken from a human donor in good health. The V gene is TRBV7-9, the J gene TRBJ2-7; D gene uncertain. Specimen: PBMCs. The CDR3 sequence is CASSLSGGSYEQYF. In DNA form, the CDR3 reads TGTGCCAGCAGCCTCAGTGGTGGCTCCTACGAGCAGTACTTC.